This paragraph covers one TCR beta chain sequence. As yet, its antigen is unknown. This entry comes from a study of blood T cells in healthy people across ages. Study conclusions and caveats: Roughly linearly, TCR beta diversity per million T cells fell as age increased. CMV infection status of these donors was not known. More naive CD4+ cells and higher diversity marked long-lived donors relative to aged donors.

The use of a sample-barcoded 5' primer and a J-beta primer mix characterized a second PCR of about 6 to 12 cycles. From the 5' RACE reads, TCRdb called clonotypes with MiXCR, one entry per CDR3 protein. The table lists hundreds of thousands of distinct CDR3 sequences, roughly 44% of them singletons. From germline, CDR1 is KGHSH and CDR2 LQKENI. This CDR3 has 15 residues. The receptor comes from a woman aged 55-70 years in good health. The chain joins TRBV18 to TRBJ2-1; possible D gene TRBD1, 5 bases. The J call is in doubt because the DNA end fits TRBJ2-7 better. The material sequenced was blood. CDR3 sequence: CASSPSADSLYEQYF. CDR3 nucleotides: TGTGCCAGCTCACCTAGTGCCGACAGTCTGTACGAGCAGTACTTC.